Following are 14 T cell receptor beta chains from one sample sequenced in a study of regulatory T cells in long-lasting Graves disease. Sequencing libraries for TCR beta were prepared with iRepertoire HTBI primers and Arm-PCR of CDR3 regions. TCRdb re-called the multiplex PCR reads through MiXCR, storing one row per CDR3 protein. The sample contains about 240,000 distinct CDR3 sequences, around 20% of which appear only once. As for time point: newly diagnosed GD, antithyroid drugs for less than 3 months. The TCR library was made from RNA that had been extracted from PBMCs in TRIzol. Specimen: peripheral blood mononuclear cells (PBMCs), collected at new diagnosis, from a patient treated with antithyroid drugs. The receptors were gathered from a female donor with Graves disease.

J is TRBJ2-6 and V is TRBV4-1, with TRBD2 matching over 9 bases. CDR3 length: 19 residues. Trimming at V came to 7 bases and at J to 3 bases, leaving 16 bases not matched to a gene. Germline V gene sequence: CDR1 MGHRA, CDR2 YSYEKL. CDR3: CASNLLGAGGPGGANVLTF. The CDR3 nucleotides read TGCGCCAGCAACCTACTTGGGGCGGGGGGGCCCGGTGGGGCCAACGTCCTGACTTTC.

This clonotype was picked up many times. The chain links TRBV6-2 or TRBV6-3 to TRBJ2-1; TRBD1 is a possible D gene (6 bases). Germline V gene data show CDR1 as MNHEY and CDR2 as SVGEGT. The CDR3 spans 14 residues. Trimming left V 4 bases short and J 6 bases short, with 13 bases between. The CDR3 DNA reads as TGTGCCAGCAGTTGGTCCCAGGGGAGCAATGAGCAGTTCTTC. Its protein product is CASSWSQGSNEQFF.

Ten or more counts support this clonotype. The chain carries TRBV28 and TRBJ2-2; D assignment may be TRBD1 or TRBD2 (5 bases each). The CDR3 consists of 16 residues. Trimming removed 3 bases at V and 0 bases at J, with 11 bases between. CDR1 is MDHEN and CDR2 is SYDVKM in the germline V gene. Here the CDR3 reads CASSFGGGTNTGELFF. CDR3 nucleotide sequence: TGTGCCAGCAGTTTTGGTGGGGGAACGAACACCGGGGAGCTGTTTTTT.

This clonotype turned up a few times. This may arise from a read error, as a much more abundant clone is one base away. The genes are TRBV7-9 and TRBJ2-1; no definite D call. The CDR3 is made up of 15 amino acids. The germline CDR1 and CDR2 sequences are SEHNR and FQNEAQ (reference sequence). V lost 4 bases, J lost 8 bases, and 18 bases lay in between. CDR3 loop: CASSYPGGGADEQFF. The CDR3 DNA is TGTGCCAGCAGCTACCCCGGTGGCGGTGCCGATGAGCAGTTCTTC.

This clonotype was counted many times. This chain uses TRBV6-1 with TRBJ2-1; TRBD2 agrees at 15 bases. The CDR3 runs to 15 residues. CDR1 is MNHNS, CDR2 SASEGT, per germline. V was pared by 6 bases and J by 10 bases, with 7 bases of the junction left unmatched. The CDR3 DNA reads as TGTGCCAGCAGACGACCGGGACTAGCGGGAGGCGAGCAGTTCTTC. It encodes CASRRPGLAGGEQFF.

This clonotype has only a few counts. The V call is TRBV27, the J call TRBJ2-3; 14 nucleotides align to TRBD2. Trimming at V came to 8 bases and at J to 2 bases, leaving 3 bases not matched to a gene. This CDR3 region has 15 residues. Germline V CDR1 and CDR2: MNHEY, SMNVEV (reference sequence). The CDR3 protein is CASGGLAGDTDTQYF. In DNA form, the CDR3 reads TGTGCCAGCGGGGGACTAGCGGGGGACACAGATACGCAGTATTTT.

This clonotype has just a few counts. This may come from a read error, since a much larger clone is one base off. The J gene is TRBJ1-1, the V gene TRBV6-2 or TRBV6-3; D possibly corresponds to TRBD1 (6 bases). V lost 2 bases, J lost 7 bases, and 11 bases lay in between. This CDR3 has 13 amino acids. CDR1 is MNHEY, CDR2 SVGEGT, per germline. CDR3 DNA sequence: TGTGCCAGCAGTTACGGGGACAACCTTGAAGCTTTCTTT. Its protein is CASSYGDNLEAFF.

In this sample, this clonotype turned up many times. This chain connects TRBV20-1 to TRBJ2-1; 10 positions agree with TRBD2. Germline CDR1 and CDR2: DFQATT and SNEGSKA (reference sequence). The V and J ends lost 6 bases and 5 bases, in that order; junction bases with no gene match: 7. CDR3 length: 14 residues. The CDR3 loop reads CSAGRTSGNNEQFF. In DNA form, the CDR3 reads TGCAGTGCCGGGAGGACTAGCGGAAACAATGAGCAGTTCTTC.

Comments on this clonotype: One base separates it from a far larger clone, so it is likely a read error. This chain connects TRBV3-2 to TRBJ2-1; the table's D call, TRBD1, was not checked against the DNA. Matching the DNA end better, TRBJ2-5 makes the J call doubtful. TRBV3-2 is termed a pseudogene. This CDR3 has 13 residues. CDR3 sequence: CASSLQTAGTQYF. DNA of the CDR3: TGTGCCAGCAGCCTCCAGACTGCGGGGACCCAGTACTTC.

This clonotype came up many times. This rearrangement joins TRBV6-5 to TRBJ1-1; D gene uncertain. CDR1 MNHEY and CDR2 SVGAGI come from the germline V gene. The CDR3 contains 15 residues. V was cut by 2 bases and J by 1 base, with 11 bases left in between. CDR3 region: CASSYVGYGNTEAFF. The DNA for the CDR3 is TGTGCCAGCAGTTACGTCGGGTATGGGAACACTGAAGCTTTCTTT.

The V call is TRBV7-3, the J call TRBJ2-3; the match to TRBD2 covers 7 bases. The CDR3 extends over 14 amino acids. The J segment lost 3 bases and the V segment lost 4 bases, leaving 4 bases of the junction unmatched. Germline CDR1 is SGHTA and CDR2 is FQGTGA. CDR3 region: CASSSERETDTQYF. The DNA of the CDR3 is TGTGCCAGCAGCTCCGAGCGGGAAACAGATACGCAGTATTTT.

This clonotype was detected many times. The gene calls are TRBV5-4 and TRBJ2-1, with 8 bases lining up with TRBD2. This CDR3 contains 15 residues. Germline V gene sequence: CDR1 SGHNT, CDR2 YYREEE (reference sequence). The V and J ends lost 3 bases and 6 bases, in that order; junction bases with no gene match: 8. DNA of the CDR3: TGTGCCAGCAGCTATGGACTAGCCTCCCCCAATGAGCAGTTCTTC. This codes for CASSYGLASPNEQFF. The variable domain in full, completed from reference TRBV5-4 and TRBJ2-1, reads ETGVTQSPTHLIKTRGQQVTLRCSSQSGHNTVSWYQQALGQGPQFIFQYYREEENGRGNFPPRFSGLQFPNYSSELNVNALELDDSALYLCASSYGLASPNEQFFGPGTRLTVL.

This clonotype showed up many times. The chain links TRBV2 to TRBJ2-1; 8 bases are shared with TRBD2. The CDR3 is 14 amino acids. Germline-derived CDR1 and CDR2 are SNHLY and FYNNEI. V lost 8 bases to trimming and J lost 4 bases; unmatched junction nucleotides: 7. The CDR3 here is CASQSGGDYNEQFF. Here the CDR3 DNA reads TGTGCCAGCCAAAGCGGGGGAGATTACAATGAGCAGTTCTTC.

This clonotype appeared many times. The V gene is TRBV3-1, the J gene TRBJ2-1, with D unresolved. Trimming stripped 3 bases from V and 9 bases from J, with 15 bases between. Per the germline V gene, CDR1 is LGHDT and CDR2 is YNNKEL (reference sequence). The CDR3 sequence is 14 residues long. The DNA of the CDR3 is TGTGCCAGCAGCCAGACACGCACCGTAGGTGAGCAGTTCTTC. It specifies CASSQTRTVGEQFF.